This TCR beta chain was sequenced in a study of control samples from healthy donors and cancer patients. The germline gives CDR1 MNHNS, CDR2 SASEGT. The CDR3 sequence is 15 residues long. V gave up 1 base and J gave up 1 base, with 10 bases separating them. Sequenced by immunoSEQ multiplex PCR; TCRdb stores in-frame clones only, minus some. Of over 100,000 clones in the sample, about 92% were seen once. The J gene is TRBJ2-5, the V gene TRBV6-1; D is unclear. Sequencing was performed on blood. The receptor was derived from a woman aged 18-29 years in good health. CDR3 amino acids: CASSEDWQIQETQYF. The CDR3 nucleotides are TGTGCCAGCAGTGAAGATTGGCAAATCCAAGAGACCCAGTACTTC.